The 12 T cell receptor beta chains listed next were all sequenced from one sample in a study of cytomegalovirus exposure and HLA in healthy donors. The primer mix had 60 Vbeta and 13 Jbeta primers. Profiling relied on immunoSEQ multiplex PCR, and the TCRdb table lists in-frame clones only, not all of them. The sample records around 300,000 clones, approximately 84% being singletons. The sequenced material came from PBMCs. The receptors here all came from a woman between 35 and 50 years old in good health and CMV-seropositive.

The chain couples TRBV27 to TRBJ2-1, with a weak D call TRBD2 (5 bases). Germline lookup yields CDR1 MNHEY and CDR2 SMNVEV (reference sequence). V lost 0 bases, J lost 9 bases, and 12 bases lay in between. There are 14 residues in the CDR3. CDR3: CASSLSLIGIEQFF. The CDR3, as DNA: TGTGCCAGCAGTTTATCGTTGATCGGGATTGAGCAGTTCTTC.

The chain carries TRBV5-1 and TRBJ2-7; D is unresolved. Germline V lookup: CDR1 SGHRS, CDR2 YFSETQ. This CDR3 is built from 14 residues. V dropped 1 base and J dropped 1 base, with 9 bases sitting between them. The CDR3 here is CASSLSPPSYEQYF. CDR3 DNA: TGCGCCAGCAGCTTGTCTCCTCCTTCCTACGAGCAGTACTTC.

The chain combines TRBV4-3 with TRBJ1-5, with D maybe TRBD1 (5 bases). The V end was cut by 1 base, the J end by 0 bases, with 16 bases between. The CDR3 length is 18 residues. The germline CDR1 and CDR2 sequences are LGHNA and YSLEER. DNA for the CDR3: TGCGCCAGCAGCCAAGCGCGGGGGGTGGGGGGTAGCAATCAGCCCCAGCATTTT. Amino acid sequence: CASSQARGVGGSNQPQHF.

V and J are TRBV19 and TRBJ2-3; D is perhaps TRBD1 (6 bases). The CDR3 is made up of 15 amino acids. The germline gives CDR1 LNHDA, CDR2 SQIVND (reference sequence). Between the trimmed V and J ends, which lost 4 bases and 1 base, there was a span of 12 bases. CDR3 sequence (DNA): TGTGCCAGTAGTAGCTTCGGGACACGCACAGATACGCAGTATTTT. Its translation: CASSSFGTRTDTQYF.

This chain connects TRBV18 to TRBJ2-3; TRBD1 agrees at 9 bases. J was trimmed by 6 bases and V by 0 bases; bases with no gene match: 4. Germline V gene data show CDR1 as KGHSH and CDR2 as LQKENI. The CDR3 is 15 residues long. CDR3 sequence: CASSPPGQGYDTQYF. The CDR3 DNA sequence: TGTGCCAGCTCACCACCGGGACAGGGATATGATACGCAGTATTTT.

The gene calls are TRBV9 and TRBJ2-1, with TRBD2 matching over 10 bases. With 3 bases clipped from V and 9 bases from J, the junction kept 6 bases outside the gene matches. CDR1 SGDLS and CDR2 YYNGEE come from the germline V gene. CDR3 length: 14 amino acids. The CDR3 protein is CASSESGRAFEQFF. The DNA of the CDR3 is TGTGCCAGCAGCGAAAGCGGGAGGGCTTTTGAGCAGTTCTTC. Based on the CDR3 plus reference TRBV9 and TRBJ2-1, the full variable domain is DSGVTQTPKHLITATGQRVTLRCSPRSGDLSVYWYQQSLDQGLQFLIQYYNGEERAKGNILERFSAQQFPDLHSELNLSSLELGDSALYFCASSESGRAFEQFFGPGTRLTVL.

V usage is TRBV7-9 and J usage is TRBJ1-6; tentatively, D is TRBD1 (6 bases). Looked up from germline, CDR1 is SEHNR and CDR2 is FQNEAQ (reference sequence). This CDR3 has 13 amino acids. Trimming cost V 5 bases and J 7 bases, with 9 bases left between them. The CDR3 is CASSDRWNSPLHF. The CDR3 coding sequence is TGTGCCAGCAGCGACAGGTGGAATTCACCCCTCCACTTT.

V and J are TRBV11-3 and TRBJ2-5; D unclear. The V gene's germline CDR1 is SGHNT and CDR2 YENEEA. CDR3 size: 13 residues. V was clipped by 6 bases and J by 11 bases, with 19 bases between them. CDR3 DNA: TGTGCCAGCAGTCCACCCGGGTCGAGATTTCAGTACTTC. Amino acid sequence: CASSPPGSRFQYF.

This clone was seen a handful of times. This CDR3 is also generated by other DNA sequences in the sample. V and J are TRBV4-2 and TRBJ2-5; TRBD2 aligns across 14 bases. With V trimmed by 1 base and J by 4 bases, 2 bases remained unmatched. The CDR3 contains 16 residues. Germline V lookup: CDR1 LGHNA, CDR2 YNFKEQ. The CDR3 sequence is CASSQGLAGGRETQYF. The CDR3 nucleotides read TGTGCCAGCAGCCAAGGACTAGCGGGAGGGCGAGAGACCCAGTACTTC.

This chain joins TRBV13 and TRBJ2-7; maybe TRBD1 (5 bases). V was cut by 5 bases and J by 0 bases, with 17 bases left in between. This CDR3 has 16 amino acids. Germline loops: CDR1 PRHDT, CDR2 FYEKMQ (reference sequence). The CDR3 protein is CASSIAGARSSYEQYF. The CDR3 bases are TGTGCCAGCAGCATAGCTGGGGCTAGAAGCTCCTACGAGCAGTACTTC.

The genes are TRBV25-1 and TRBJ1-2; D remains ambiguous. Deletions cut 2 bases from V and 4 bases from J, with 5 bases between. Germline CDR1 is MGHDK and CDR2 is SYGVNS. The CDR3 length is 12 residues. In DNA form, the CDR3 reads TGTGCCAGCAGTGAAGGGCCCTATGGCTACACCTTC. Its protein product is CASSEGPYGYTF.

The chain couples TRBV6-5 to TRBJ2-7; TRBD1 matches 10 bases. Germline assignment: CDR1 MNHEY and CDR2 SVGAGI. This CDR3 region has 14 residues. V trimming: 2 bases; J trimming: 6 bases; junction bases outside the gene matches: 4. The CDR3 DNA is TGTGCCAGCAGTTACGGGACAGGGGTAACCGAGCAGTACTTC. Translated, it gives CASSYGTGVTEQYF.